The 17 T cell receptor beta chains below come from one sample, sequenced in a study of immune characterization of retroperitoneal liposarcoma. Using its own MiXCR run on the PCR reads, TCRdb lists one record per CDR3 protein. This table has around 19,000 distinct CDR3 sequences, 35% to 40% appearing once. The specimen sequenced was blood. These receptors were obtained from a male donor with retroperitoneal liposarcoma.

The V call is TRBV19, the J call TRBJ2-7; 15 bases align to TRBD2. The end of the DNA aligns better with TRBJ2-1, so the J call may be wrong. Germline loops: CDR1 LNHDA, CDR2 SQIVND (reference sequence). The CDR3 has 15 residues. CDR3: CASSRGLAGGGEQFF. The CDR3, as DNA: TGTGCCAGTAGTAGGGGACTAGCGGGAGGTGGTGAGCAGTTCTTC.

The CDR3 loop reads CASSRTSGRGNNEQFF. CDR3 sequence (DNA): TGTGCCAGCAGCCGGACTAGCGGGAGGGGCAACAATGAGCAGTTCTTC. The chain couples TRBV6-1 to TRBJ2-1; 15 nucleotides align to TRBD2. The ends lost 6 bases at V and 5 bases at J; junction bases unmatched: 5. Germline lookup yields CDR1 MNHNS and CDR2 SASEGT. The CDR3 runs to 16 residues.

J is TRBJ2-1 and V is TRBV11-3; D remains unclear. Judging by the DNA end, TRBJ2-7 fits better; the J call may be wrong. The germline CDR1 and CDR2 sequences are SGHNT and YENEEA. The CDR3 loop spans 12 amino acids. CDR3 protein: CASSFLRYEQYF. The CDR3 DNA reads TGTGCCAGCAGCTTTTTACGCTACGAGCAGTACTTC.

This clonotype was recorded at least ten times. V and J are TRBV27 and TRBJ2-3; 7 bases agree with TRBD2. V gave up 6 bases and J gave up 0 bases; unmatched junction bases: 6. The CDR3 runs 15 residues. Per the germline V gene, CDR1 is MNHEY and CDR2 is SMNVEV (reference sequence). CDR3 amino acids: CASRVAGSSTDTQYF. The CDR3 coding sequence is TGTGCCAGCAGGGTAGCGGGCTCTAGCACAGATACGCAGTATTTT.

This clonotype has just a few counts. The V gene is TRBV7-4, the J gene TRBJ2-3, with D unresolved. The CDR3 loop spans 16 amino acids. V was shortened by 1 base and J by 0 bases, with 11 bases between the two germline ends. CDR1 SGHVT and CDR2 SQSDAQ come from the germline V gene. CDR3 bases: TGTGCCAGCAGCTTAGTGATCGGATCTAGCACAGATACGCAGTATTTT. Translation: CASSLVIGSSTDTQYF.

The chain has TRBV12-3 or TRBV12-4 and TRBJ2-1; D may correspond to TRBD1 or TRBD2 (5 bases each). The V gene lost 5 bases and the J gene lost 5 bases, with 16 bases spanning the gap. The CDR3 runs 15 residues. CDR3 bases: TGTGCCAGCAGTCCCGGTTCGGGACCTGACAATGAGCAGTTCTTC. Encoded protein: CASSPGSGPDNEQFF.

The chain joins TRBV6-6 to TRBJ2-1; perhaps TRBD2 as D (6 bases). V gave up 2 bases and J gave up 10 bases, with 12 bases separating them. Per the germline V gene, CDR1 is MNHNY and CDR2 is SVGAGI (reference sequence). The CDR3 is 13 amino acids. The CDR3, as DNA: TGTGCCAGCAGTTACGCGGGGACCTACGAGCAGTTCTTC. It encodes CASSYAGTYEQFF.

As to this clonotype: This may come from a read error, since a much larger clone is one base off. The chain employs TRBV25-1 and TRBJ2-1, with a tentative D call TRBD2 (5 bases). The germline gives CDR1 MGHDK, CDR2 SYGVNS. The ends were cut back, 5 bases at V and 13 bases at J, with 18 bases in the middle. The CDR3 length is 13 residues. CDR3 bases: TGTGCCAGCAGTTTGGGAGAGTTGGAGACCCAGTTCTTC. Translated: CASSLGELETQFF.

Regarding this clonotype: A much larger clone lies one base from this, so it may be a read error. The conserved closing phenylalanine or tryptophan is absent in this CDR3, likely reflecting a read error. The DNA is left out, because the CDR3 cannot be placed on it with certainty; the CDR3 is given as TCRdb lists it. This CDR3 reads CASSSRTHYEQYL. This sequence joins TRBV7-2 and TRBJ2-3. Germline CDR1 SGHTA, CDR2 FQGNSA. The CDR3 length equals 13 residues, ends included.

This chain joins TRBV27 and TRBJ2-1, with D perhaps matching TRBD1 or TRBD2 (7 bases each). TRBJ2-7 explains the end of the DNA better; the J call may be wrong. Germline V gene lookup returns CDR1 MNHEY and CDR2 SMNVEV (reference sequence). This CDR3 is built from 17 residues. The CDR3 region has the DNA TGTGCCAGCCGGGCGGGAGCAGGGGGGAAACCTTACAATGAGCAGTACTTC. Translated: CASRAGAGGKPYNEQYF.

This clonotype qualifies as medium-sized. The chain is built from TRBV7-2 and TRBJ2-1, with 7 bases matching TRBD2. CDR3 size: 14 residues. CDR1 and CDR2 (germline): SGHTA, FQGNSA. V was clipped by 0 bases and J by 10 bases; unmatched bases: 6. The CDR3 region is CASSLAGGSYEQFF. The CDR3 DNA reads TGTGCCAGCAGCTTAGCCGGCGGGAGCTACGAGCAGTTCTTC.

This clonotype was observed many times. The chain has TRBV7-7 and TRBJ1-1; D is perhaps TRBD1 (5 bases). Germline CDR1 is SSHAT and CDR2 is FNYEAQ (reference sequence). There are 13 residues in the CDR3. Trimming stripped 1 base from V and 10 bases from J, with 13 bases between. CDR3 sequence reads: CASSLVRAGLAFF. The CDR3 DNA is TGTGCCAGCAGCTTAGTTCGAGCAGGGCTAGCTTTCTTT.

The chain links TRBV6-1 to TRBJ2-2; TRBD1 aligns across 8 bases. From germline, CDR1 is MNHNS and CDR2 SASEGT. With 6 bases clipped from V and 3 bases from J, the junction kept 0 bases outside the gene matches. CDR3 length equals 13 residues. CDR3 sequence (DNA): TGTGCCAGCAGACAGGGGGACACCGGGGAGCTGTTTTTT. Translated, it gives CASRQGDTGELFF.

This clonotype is termed medium-sized (0.01 to 0.1%). This chain uses TRBV6-6 with TRBJ2-1; 8 bases are a match to TRBD2. The J call may be wrong; the DNA end is better matched by TRBJ2-7. Germline-derived CDR1 and CDR2 are MNHNY and SVGAGI (reference sequence). This CDR3 comprises 17 residues. CDR3 nucleotide sequence: TGTGCCAGCAGTTACTCGACCCCGGGCCGGGGGGGCTACGAGCAGTACTTC. This sequence encodes CASSYSTPGRGGYEQYF.

V usage is TRBV4-3 and J usage is TRBJ2-5; TRBD2 matches at 8 bases. Germline values: CDR1 LGHNA, CDR2 YSLEER. The trim removed 1 base at V and 2 bases at J, leaving 12 bases unmatched. CDR3 length: 18 residues. CDR3 sequence: CASSQGVRDSGVQETQYF. The CDR3 region has the DNA TGCGCCAGCAGCCAAGGGGTGCGGGATAGCGGGGTTCAAGAGACCCAGTACTTC.

By frequency in the sample, this clonotype is medium-sized. CDR3 in amino acids: CASSSRRGEDSYEQFF. The CDR3 nucleotides read TGTGCCAGCAGTTCCCGTAGGGGGGAGGACTCCTACGAGCAGTTCTTC. The chain recombines TRBV6-1 with TRBJ2-1; D possibly matches TRBD1 or TRBD2 (6 bases each). CDR1 and CDR2 (germline): MNHNS, SASEGT. The V and J ends lost 5 bases and 10 bases respectively, with 24 bases between them. This CDR3 is built from 16 residues.

This clonotype appeared once. Just one base apart from a much larger clone, this may be a read error. The V call is TRBV6-8, the J call TRBJ2-1; D call uncertain. CDR1 is MNHGY, CDR2 SAAAGT, per germline. The CDR3 sequence is 12 residues long. Trimming pared 8 bases from V and 13 bases from J, leaving 18 bases between. CDR3 sequence (DNA): TGTGCCAGCTCAGGAGTTCGAGAGACCCAGTTCTTC. This gives the protein CASSGVRETQFF.